Listed here is a single TCR beta chain. Its specificity is unknown. The assay was immunoSEQ multiplex PCR, and TCRdb's table has in-frame clones only and misses some. The sample includes around 85,000 clones, about 89% of them seen just once. The V gene's germline CDR1 is SGDLS and CDR2 YYNGEE. Deletions cut 8 bases from V and 4 bases from J, with 20 bases between. The CDR3 spans 15 residues. The source of the sample is a study of OX40 agonist ivuxolimab in advanced cancers. Whole-study context: Partial responses occurred in Three dose-escalation patients, one with hepatocellular carcinoma and two with cutaneous melanoma.

Study-wide findings and caveats: On average, a greater number of expanded clones characterised CD8+ T cells relative to CD4+. Some nonresponders also had low normalized T-cell clonal expansion.

The origin of this receptor is an adult with an advanced solid tumor such as melanoma, head and neck, liver or kidney cancer. The rearrangement joins TRBV9 to TRBJ2-3; D is perhaps TRBD1 or TRBD2 (6 bases each). Sample: CD4+ or CD8+ T cells sorted from blood, taken in a trial of the OX40 agonist ivuxolimab. The CDR3 DNA reads as TGTGCCAGGAAACGCGGACGGGGGCGGGCAGATACGCAGTATTTT. Translated: CARKRGRGRADTQYF. The variable domain in full, with the rest retrieved from reference TRBV9 and TRBJ2-3, is DSGVTQTPKHLITATGQRVTLRCSPRSGDLSVYWYQQSLDQGLQFLIQYYNGEERAKGNILERFSAQQFPDLHSELNLSSLELGDSALYFCARKRGRGRADTQYFGPGTRLTVL.